The source of this T cell receptor beta chain is a study of PD-L1 blockade in urothelial cancer. The data were produced by immunoSEQ multiplex PCR, yet TCRdb's version contains in-frame clones alone and is incomplete. The data contain 120,000 or so clones, roughly 86% of them singletons. Time point denoted: peripheral blood 6 weeks after treatment start. This CDR3 is built from 15 residues. V shed 3 bases and J shed 0 bases, with 9 bases lying between them. Germline lookup yields CDR1 MNHEY and CDR2 SMNVEV (reference sequence). This specimen was PBMCs, taken around atezolizumab (anti-PD-L1) treatment. This receptor was identified in a man aged 45-60 years with urothelial cancer. This sequence joins TRBV27 and TRBJ2-1; D remains ambiguous. The chain's CDR3 is CASSFQYASYNEQFF. Here the CDR3 DNA reads TGTGCCAGCAGTTTTCAGTACGCCTCCTACAATGAGCAGTTCTTC.